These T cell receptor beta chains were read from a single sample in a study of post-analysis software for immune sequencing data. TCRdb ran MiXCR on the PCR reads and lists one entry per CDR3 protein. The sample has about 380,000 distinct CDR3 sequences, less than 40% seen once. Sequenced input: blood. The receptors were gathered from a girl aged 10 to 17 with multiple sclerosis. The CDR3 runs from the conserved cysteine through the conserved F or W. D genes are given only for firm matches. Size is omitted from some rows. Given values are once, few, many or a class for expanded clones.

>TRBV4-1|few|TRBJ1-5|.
CASSQSWTATTSNQPQHF
TGCGCCAGCAGCCAATCGTGGACGGCTACCACGAGCAATCAGCCCCAGCATTTT
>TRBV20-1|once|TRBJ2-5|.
CSASRGAETRYF
TGCAGTGCTAGCAGGGGAGCAGAGACCCGGTACTTC
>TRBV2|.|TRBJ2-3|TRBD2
CASSAERGGWFGDTQYF
TGTGCCAGCAGTGCAGAGCGGGGGGGCTGGTTTGGAGATACGCAGTATTTT
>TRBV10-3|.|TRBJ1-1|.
CAIKRAGNTEAFF
TGTGCCATCAAGAGGGCGGGGAACACTGAAGCTTTCTTT
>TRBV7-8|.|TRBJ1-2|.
CASSRGAYGYTF
TGTGCCAGCTCCCGTGGGGCTTATGGCTACACCTTC
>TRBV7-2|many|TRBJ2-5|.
CASSPGSWETQYF
TGTGCCAGCAGCCCGGGGAGTTGGGAGACCCAGTACTTC
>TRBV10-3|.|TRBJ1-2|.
CAIRDKGPGYTF
TGTGCCATCAGGGACAAGGGGCCTGGCTACACCTTC
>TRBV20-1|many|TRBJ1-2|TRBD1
CSAVDRDGYTF
TGCAGTGCAGTAGACAGGGATGGCTACACCTTC
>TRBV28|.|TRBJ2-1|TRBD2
CASSLQAGGVNEQFF
TGTGCCAGCAGTTTACAGGCGGGGGGGGTGAATGAGCAGTTCTTC
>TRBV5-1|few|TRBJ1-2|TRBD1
CASSLYTGDRGSYTF
TGCGCCAGCAGCTTGTATACGGGGGACAGGGGAAGCTACACCTTC
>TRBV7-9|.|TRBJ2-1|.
CASSLSGAPLNDQFF
TGTGCCAGCAGCTTATCAGGGGCCCCACTCAATGATCAGTTCTTC
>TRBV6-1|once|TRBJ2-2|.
CASTKGLGPLFF
TGTGCCAGCACCAAGGGATTAGGGCCGCTGTTTTTT
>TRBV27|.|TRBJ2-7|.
CASSPHRGLGMYEQYF
TGTGCCAGCAGTCCGCACCGGGGCTTGGGTATGTACGAGCAGTACTTC
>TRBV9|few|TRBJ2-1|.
CASSEDRFYNEQFF
TGTGCCAGCAGCGAAGACAGATTCTACAATGAGCAGTTCTTC
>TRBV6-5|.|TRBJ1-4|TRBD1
CASRNGGQGPVEKLFF
TGTGCCAGCAGGAACGGGGGACAGGGGCCGGTGGAAAAACTGTTTTTT
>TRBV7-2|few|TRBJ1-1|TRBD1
CASRRDRGNSEAFF
TGTGCCAGCAGGAGGGACAGAGGGAACTCTGAAGCTTTCTTT
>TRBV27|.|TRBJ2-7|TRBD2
CASSLGGVPQYEQYF
TGTGCCAGCAGTTTAGGGGGGGTACCTCAGTACGAGCAGTACTTC
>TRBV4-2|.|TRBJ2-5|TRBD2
CASSQDSTSGSGKTQYF
TGTGCCAGCAGCCAAGATAGTACTAGCGGGAGTGGGAAGACCCAGTACTTC
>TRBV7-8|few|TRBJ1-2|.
CASSSDNYGYTF
TGTGCCAGCAGCTCAGACAATTATGGCTACACCTTC
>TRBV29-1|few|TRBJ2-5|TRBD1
CSVTGDQETQYF
TGCAGCGTGACAGGGGACCAAGAGACCCAGTACTTC
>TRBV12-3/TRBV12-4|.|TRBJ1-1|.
CASSLNNNMNTEAFF
TGTGCCAGCAGTTTGAACAATAACATGAACACTGAAGCTTTCTTT
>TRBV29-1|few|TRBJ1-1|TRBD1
CSVGTGNIIEAFF
TGCAGCGTAGGGACAGGGAATATTATTGAAGCTTTCTTT
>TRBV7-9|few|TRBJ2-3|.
CASSALGPSDSQGTQYF
TGTGCCAGCAGCGCGCTAGGGCCTTCGGACAGTCAAGGTACGCAGTATTTT
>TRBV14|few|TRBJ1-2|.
CASSQDTRGRWPYGYTF
TGTGCCAGCAGCCAAGATACCCGGGGGAGATGGCCCTATGGCTACACCTTC
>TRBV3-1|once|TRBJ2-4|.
CASSQLTGAKNIQYF
TGTGCCAGCAGCCAGCTTACAGGGGCCAAAAACATTCAGTACTTC
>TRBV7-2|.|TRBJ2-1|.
CASSLGAGWNHNEQFF
TGTGCCAGCAGCTTAGGGGCCGGGTGGAACCACAATGAGCAGTTCTTC
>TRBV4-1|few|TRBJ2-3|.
CASSQRDSTDTQYF
TGCGCCAGCAGCCAACGGGACAGCACAGATACGCAGTATTTT
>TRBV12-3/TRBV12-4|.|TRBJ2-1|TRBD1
CASSPLGQYNEQFF
TGTGCCAGCAGTCCCTTGGGACAGTACAATGAGCAGTTCTTC
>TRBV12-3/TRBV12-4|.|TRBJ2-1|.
CASSLSMGNEQFF
TGTGCCAGCAGCCTCTCGATGGGGAATGAGCAGTTCTTC
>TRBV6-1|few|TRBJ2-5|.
CASRTLRETQYF
TGTGCCAGCAGGACCTTGAGGGAGACCCAGTACTTC
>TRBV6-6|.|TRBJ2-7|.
CASSYSRSGSYEQYF
TGTGCCAGCAGTTACTCGAGATCAGGTTCCTACGAGCAGTACTTC
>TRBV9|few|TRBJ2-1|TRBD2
CASNSGGDAYNEQFF
TGTGCCAGCAATTCGGGGGGGGACGCCTACAATGAGCAGTTCTTC
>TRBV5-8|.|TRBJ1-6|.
CASSLRGRSSPLHF
TGTGCCAGCAGCTTGAGGGGACGCAGTTCACCCCTCCACTTT
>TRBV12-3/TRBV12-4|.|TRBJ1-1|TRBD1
CASSSTGYTEAFF
TGTGCCAGCAGTTCGACAGGGTACACTGAAGCTTTCTTT
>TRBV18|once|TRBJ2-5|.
CASSPPGHRSYEQYF
TGTGCCAGCTCACCACCGGGACACCGCTCCTATGAGCAGTACTTC
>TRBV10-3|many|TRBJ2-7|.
CAISEGGSVYEQYF
TGTGCCATCAGTGAAGGCGGTTCTGTCTACGAGCAGTACTTC
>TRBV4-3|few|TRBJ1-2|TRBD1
CASSHQGRGDGYTF
TGCGCCAGCAGCCATCAGGGCAGGGGGGATGGCTACACCTTC
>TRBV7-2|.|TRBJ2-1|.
CASSWEERHEQFF
TGTGCCAGCAGCTGGGAGGAGCGCCATGAGCAGTTCTTC
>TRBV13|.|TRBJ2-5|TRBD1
CASSLGTGDEETQYF
TGTGCCAGCAGCTTAGGTACAGGGGATGAGGAGACCCAGTACTTC
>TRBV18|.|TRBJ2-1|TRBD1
CASSPQGVTSYNKQFF
TGTGCCAGCTCACCGCAGGGGGTTACCTCCTACAATAAGCAGTTCTTC
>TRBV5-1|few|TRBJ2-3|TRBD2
CASSSTSGVPSTDTQYF
TGCGCCAGCAGCTCGACTAGCGGGGTTCCTAGCACAGATACGCAGTATTTT
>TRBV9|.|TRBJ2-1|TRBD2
CASSVQAGGYNEQFF
TGTGCCAGCAGCGTTCAAGCGGGGGGGTACAATGAGCAGTTCTTC
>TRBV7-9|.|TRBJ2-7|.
CASSSTGTGYEQYF
TGTGCCAGCAGCTCGACCGGGACTGGCTACGAGCAGTACTTC
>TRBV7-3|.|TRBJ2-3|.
CASSSTGDTQYF
TGTGCCAGCAGCTCCACAGGAGATACGCAGTATTTT
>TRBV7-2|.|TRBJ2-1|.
CASSRRLLSYNEQFF
TGTGCCAGCAGCAGGAGACTCCTATCCTACAATGAGCAGTTCTTC
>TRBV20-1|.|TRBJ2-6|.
CSARTVEGANVLTF
TGCAGTGCAAGGACAGTGGAGGGGGCCAACGTCCTGACTTTC
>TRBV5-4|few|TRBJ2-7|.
CASSPVAGMGEQYF
TGTGCCAGCAGCCCGGTGGCGGGAATGGGCGAGCAGTACTTC
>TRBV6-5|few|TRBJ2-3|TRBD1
CASSYNWDSPDTQYF
TGTGCCAGCAGTTACAACTGGGACAGCCCAGATACGCAGTATTTT
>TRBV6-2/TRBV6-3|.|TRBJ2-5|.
CASSYPPWTTQETQYF
TGTGCCAGCAGTTACCCCCCCTGGACAACCCAAGAGACCCAGTACTTC
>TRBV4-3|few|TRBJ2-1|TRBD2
CASSQFSGGRVYNEQFF
TGCGCCAGCAGCCAATTCTCGGGGGGGCGGGTATACAATGAGCAGTTCTTC
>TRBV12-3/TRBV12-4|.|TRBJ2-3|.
CASSSGDSGTDTQYF
TGTGCCAGCAGCTCCGGGGACTCCGGCACAGATACGCAGTATTTT
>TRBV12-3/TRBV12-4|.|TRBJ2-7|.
CASSPQGSVYEQYF
TGTGCCAGCAGTCCCCAGGGCTCGGTCTACGAGCAGTACTTC
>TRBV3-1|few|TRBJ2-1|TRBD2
CASRKNVAGGQQEQFF
TGTGCCAGCAGAAAAAATGTAGCGGGGGGGCAGCAGGAGCAGTTCTTC